This T cell receptor beta chain comes out of a study of T cells after posttransplantation cyclophosphamide. Some clones are missing from TCRdb's copy, which holds only in-frame ones; the method was immunoSEQ multiplex PCR. Among approximately 47,000 clones listed, about 91% were seen once. This TCR came from a woman aged 45-65 years in good health and a related stem cell transplant donor. Sample: PBMCs.

The CDR3 DNA is TGCGCCAGCAGCCTGGGACTGGGGTTCTACGAGCAGTACTTC. Residues: CASSLGLGFYEQYF. V is TRBV4-1 and J is TRBJ2-7, with D possibly matching TRBD2 (6 bases). V was pared by 4 bases and J by 3 bases, with 13 bases between. The CDR3 sequence is 14 residues long. Germline-derived CDR1 and CDR2 are MGHRA and YSYEKL.